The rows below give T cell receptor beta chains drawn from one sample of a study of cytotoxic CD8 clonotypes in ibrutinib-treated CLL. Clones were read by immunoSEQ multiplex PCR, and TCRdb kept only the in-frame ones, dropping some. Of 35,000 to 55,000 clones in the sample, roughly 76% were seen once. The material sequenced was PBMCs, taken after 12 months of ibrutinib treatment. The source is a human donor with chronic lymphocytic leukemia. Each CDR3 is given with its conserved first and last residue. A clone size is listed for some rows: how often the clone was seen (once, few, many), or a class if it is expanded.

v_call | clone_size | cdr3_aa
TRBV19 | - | CASERQGQINQPQHF
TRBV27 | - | CASSLFRGNTIYF
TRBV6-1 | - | CASSEAGLFSQYF
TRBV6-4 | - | CASSDSRQGSTDTQYF
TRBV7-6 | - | CASSLVGVRAGNTIYF
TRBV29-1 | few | CSVAAGGQYSGANVLTF
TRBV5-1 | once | CASSYESGGLKEQFF
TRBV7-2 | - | CASSPVTGGWAQYF
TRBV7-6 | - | CASSLGGEAYEQYF
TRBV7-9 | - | CASRDLEDTEAFF
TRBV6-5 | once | CASRQLTGKGKLFF
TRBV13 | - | CASSLGLGDYEQYF
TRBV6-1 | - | CASSGIGRYSGNTIYF
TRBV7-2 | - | CASSFASGPYEQYF
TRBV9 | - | CASSVLEDTQYF
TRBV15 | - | CATSRENRVSGYGYTF
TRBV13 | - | CASSTGGYEQYF
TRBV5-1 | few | CASSLGTGYQETQYF
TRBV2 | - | CASSPHRGTETQYF
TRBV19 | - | CASSIYVRASGPEVDTQYF
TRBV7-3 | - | CASSPPSVGQETQYF
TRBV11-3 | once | CASSLGGRTGELFF